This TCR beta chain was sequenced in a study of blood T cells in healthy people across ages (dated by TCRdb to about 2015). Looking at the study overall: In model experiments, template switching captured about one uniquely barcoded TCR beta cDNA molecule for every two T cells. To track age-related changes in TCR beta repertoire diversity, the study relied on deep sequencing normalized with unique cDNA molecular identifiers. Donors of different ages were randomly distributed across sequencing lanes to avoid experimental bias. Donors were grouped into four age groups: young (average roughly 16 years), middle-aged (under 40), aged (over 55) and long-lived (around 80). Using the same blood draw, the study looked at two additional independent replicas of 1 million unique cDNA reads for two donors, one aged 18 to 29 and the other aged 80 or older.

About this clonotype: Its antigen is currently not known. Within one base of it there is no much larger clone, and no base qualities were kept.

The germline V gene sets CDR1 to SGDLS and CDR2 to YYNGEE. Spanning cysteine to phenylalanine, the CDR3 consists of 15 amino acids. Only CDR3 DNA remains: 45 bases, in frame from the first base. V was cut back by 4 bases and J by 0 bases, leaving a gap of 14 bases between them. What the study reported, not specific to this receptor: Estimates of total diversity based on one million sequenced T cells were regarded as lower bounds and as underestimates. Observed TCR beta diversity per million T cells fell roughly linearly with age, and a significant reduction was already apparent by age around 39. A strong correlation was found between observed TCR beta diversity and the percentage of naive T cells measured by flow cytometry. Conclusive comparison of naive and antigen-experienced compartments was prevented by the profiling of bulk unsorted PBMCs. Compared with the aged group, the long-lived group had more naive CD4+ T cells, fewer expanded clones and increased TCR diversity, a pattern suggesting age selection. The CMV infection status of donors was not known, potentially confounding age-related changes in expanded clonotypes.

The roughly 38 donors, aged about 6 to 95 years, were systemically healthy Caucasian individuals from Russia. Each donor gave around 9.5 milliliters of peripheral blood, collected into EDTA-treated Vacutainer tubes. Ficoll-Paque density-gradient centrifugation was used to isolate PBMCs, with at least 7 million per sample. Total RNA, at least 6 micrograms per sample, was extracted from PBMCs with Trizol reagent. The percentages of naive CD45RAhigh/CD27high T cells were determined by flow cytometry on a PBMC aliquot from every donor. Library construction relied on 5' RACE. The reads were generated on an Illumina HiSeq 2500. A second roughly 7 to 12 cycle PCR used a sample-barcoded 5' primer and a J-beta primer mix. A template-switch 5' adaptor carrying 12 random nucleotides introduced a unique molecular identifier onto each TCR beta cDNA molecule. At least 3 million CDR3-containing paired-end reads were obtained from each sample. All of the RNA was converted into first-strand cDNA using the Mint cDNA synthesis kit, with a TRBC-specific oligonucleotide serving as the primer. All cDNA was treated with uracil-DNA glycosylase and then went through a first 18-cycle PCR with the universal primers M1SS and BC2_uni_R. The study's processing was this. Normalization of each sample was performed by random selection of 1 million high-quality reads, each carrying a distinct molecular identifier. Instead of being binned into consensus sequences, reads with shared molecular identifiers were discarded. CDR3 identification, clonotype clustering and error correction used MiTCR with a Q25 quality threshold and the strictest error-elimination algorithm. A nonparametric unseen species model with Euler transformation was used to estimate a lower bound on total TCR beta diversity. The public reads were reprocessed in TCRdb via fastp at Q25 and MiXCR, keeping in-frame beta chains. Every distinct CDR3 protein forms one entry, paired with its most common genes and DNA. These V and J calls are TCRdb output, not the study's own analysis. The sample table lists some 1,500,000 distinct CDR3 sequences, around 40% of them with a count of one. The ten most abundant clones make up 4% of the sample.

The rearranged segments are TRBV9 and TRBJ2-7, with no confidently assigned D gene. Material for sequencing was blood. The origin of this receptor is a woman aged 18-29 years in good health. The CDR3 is CASSPADGYSYEQYF. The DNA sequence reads TGTGCCAGCAGCCCGGCGGACGGATACTCCTACGAGCAGTACTTC.